This entry concerns a single T cell receptor beta chain. The data are from a study of blood T cell repertoires in COVID-19. About the study: Whether acute or convalescent, the COVID-19 samples came from the United States, Italy and Spain. PBMCs, B-cell-depleted T cells, or T cells provided the cDNA or gDNA that made up the material.

Germline V lookup: CDR1 MDHEN, CDR2 SYDVKM. The CDR3 sequence is 12 residues long. V was cut by 6 bases and J by 6 bases, with 9 bases left in between. Original methodology: Amplifying reference gene primers gave estimates of nucleated cell counts. TCRdb keeps only in-frame clones here, not all; method: immunoSEQ multiplex PCR. V and J calls and clone size come straight from that table; D and trimming were deduced from the DNA. The table shows roughly 140,000 clones, with 80% to 85% occurring only once. The V call is TRBV28, the J call TRBJ1-5; D unresolved. This TCR derives from an elderly woman with acute or convalescent COVID-19. Sequencing was done on a sample of peripheral blood. CDR3 DNA sequence: TGTGCCAGCAGGCGGACTAGTCAGCCCCAGCATTTT. It codes for CASRRTSQPQHF. The full variable domain, rest sourced from reference TRBV28 and TRBJ1-5, is DVKVTQSSRYLVKRTGEKVFLECVQDMDHENMFWYRQDPGLGLRLIYFSYDVKMKEKGDIPEGYSVSREKKERFSLILESASTNQTSMYLCASRRTSQPQHFGDGTRLSIL.